These T cell receptor beta chains were read from a single sample in a study of blood T cells in healthy people across ages. Each CDR3 protein is one row after TCRdb ran MiXCR on the 5' RACE reads. The sample holds some 670,000 distinct CDR3 sequences, over 40% seen once. The material sequenced was blood. The receptors were gathered from a woman over 75 in good health. The CDR3 runs from the conserved cysteine through the conserved F or W. Fields, in order: V gene, J gene, CDR3 protein.

V: TRBV7-9
J: TRBJ2-2
CDR3: CASSPGPSNTGELFF

V: TRBV4-1
J: TRBJ2-5
CDR3: CASSQPTGTGRNEQYF

V: TRBV7-2
J: TRBJ1-1
CDR3: CASSRLGKNTEAFF

V: TRBV3-1
J: TRBJ1-1
CDR3: CASRLSDVNTEAFF

V: TRBV6-5
J: TRBJ2-6
CDR3: CASSYSGRDASGANVLTF

V: TRBV27
J: TRBJ1-1
CDR3: CASSLNPVLNTEAFF

V: TRBV2
J: TRBJ2-7
CDR3: CASSALVYEQYF

V: TRBV15
J: NA
CDR3: CATSRGISETQYF

V: TRBV5-5
J: TRBJ1-2
CDR3: CASSSGTGGVYTF

V: TRBV20-1
J: TRBJ2-7
CDR3: CSARDRSGYYEQYF

V: TRBV5-6
J: TRBJ2-6
CDR3: CASSLGTGANVLTF

V: TRBV10-3
J: TRBJ2-1
CDR3: CAISEPETYNEQFF

V: TRBV5-4
J: TRBJ2-3
CDR3: CASSRGDRASTDTQYF

V: TRBV10-3
J: TRBJ1-5
CDR3: CAISGTTDQPQHF

V: TRBV18
J: TRBJ1-2
CDR3: CASSPPNREYGYTF

V: TRBV20-1
J: TRBJ1-1
CDR3: CSARPPEAYTEAFF

V: TRBV12-3/TRBV12-4
J: TRBJ1-2
CDR3: CASREGNYGYTF

V: TRBV5-1
J: TRBJ2-7
CDR3: CASSLGAGENYEQYF

V: TRBV10-3
J: NA
CDR3: CAIGRLTYEQYF

V: TRBV12-3/TRBV12-4
J: TRBJ1-4
CDR3: CASSDDRRGLRLFF

V: TRBV7-9
J: TRBJ2-4
CDR3: CASSPLMDVAKNIQYF

V: TRBV7-6
J: TRBJ2-2
CDR3: CASSTSPGSGELFF

V: TRBV5-1
J: TRBJ2-5
CDR3: CASSLAELVRETQYF

V: TRBV28
J: TRBJ2-7
CDR3: CASSPTSDGRTYF

V: TRBV15
J: TRBJ2-1
CDR3: CATSRDLWWNEQFF

V: TRBV28
J: TRBJ1-2
CDR3: CASSVKGASGYTF

V: TRBV20-1
J: TRBJ1-5
CDR3: CSANTGQGFFDRNQPQHF

V: TRBV3-1
J: TRBJ1-2
CDR3: CASSARAGEANYGYTF

V: TRBV4-1
J: TRBJ2-3
CDR3: CASSPPGTSGRGADTQYF

V: TRBV5-1
J: TRBJ1-6
CDR3: CASSEQPDLNSPLHF

V: TRBV20-1
J: TRBJ2-3
CDR3: CSARGAGTTDTQYF

V: TRBV6-6
J: TRBJ1-5
CDR3: CASSPQVMGQPQHF

V: TRBV5-1
J: TRBJ1-1
CDR3: CASSLFAGREAFF

V: TRBV7-9
J: TRBJ2-1
CDR3: CASSLAGRMSSYNEQFF